This paragraph reports one TCR beta chain. Its antigen is not known. This specimen comes from a study of cytomegalovirus exposure and HLA in healthy donors. Study conclusions and caveats: A missense DCLRE1C variant was associated with V- and J-gene trimming of TCR beta chains in a later analysis, and an independent cohort replicated the association. Being productive about 90% or about 30% of the time was typical of most TCR beta V segments in an earlier analysis. In the analysis, some V segments, TRBV6-2 and TRBV6-3 included, were excluded as indistinguishable. Reportedly, HLA-A and HLA-B alleles of most subjects were accurately predicted from TCR beta.

Looked up from germline, CDR1 is LNHDA and CDR2 is SQIVND (reference sequence). CDR3 length: 16 residues. Unmatched junction bases numbered 12, after V lost 4 bases and J lost 10 bases. The PCR contained 60 Vbeta and 13 Jbeta primers. Data came from immunoSEQ multiplex PCR; TCRdb stores just in-frame clones and leaves some out. The table includes some 130,000 clones, roughly three quarters detected once. This receptor was identified in a woman aged 60-70 years in good health and CMV-seronegative. The sample taken for sequencing was PBMCs. The V gene is TRBV19, the J gene TRBJ2-1, with 11 nucleotides matching TRBD2. DNA for the CDR3: TGTGCCAGTAGTACCCGGGATAGCGGGAGGGCCGGCGAGCAGTTCTTC. Protein sequence: CASSTRDSGRAGEQFF. Complete variable domain (other parts from reference TRBV19 and TRBJ2-1): DGGITQSPKYLFRKEGQNVTLSCEQNLNHDAMYWYRQDPGQGLRLIYYSQIVNDFQKGDIAEGYSVSREKKESFPLTVTSAQKNPTAFYLCASSTRDSGRAGEQFFGPGTRLTVL.